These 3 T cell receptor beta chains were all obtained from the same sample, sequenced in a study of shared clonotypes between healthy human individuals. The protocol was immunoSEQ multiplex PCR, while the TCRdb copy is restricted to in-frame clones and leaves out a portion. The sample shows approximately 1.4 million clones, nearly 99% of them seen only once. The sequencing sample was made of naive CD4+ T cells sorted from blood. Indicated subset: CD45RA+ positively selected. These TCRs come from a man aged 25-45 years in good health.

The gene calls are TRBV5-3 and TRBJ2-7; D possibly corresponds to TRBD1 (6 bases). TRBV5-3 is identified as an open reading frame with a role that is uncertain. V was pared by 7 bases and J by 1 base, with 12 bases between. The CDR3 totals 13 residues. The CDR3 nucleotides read TGTGCCAGAGAGCTAGGGGGTTCCTACGAGCAGTACTTC. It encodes CARELGGSYEQYF.

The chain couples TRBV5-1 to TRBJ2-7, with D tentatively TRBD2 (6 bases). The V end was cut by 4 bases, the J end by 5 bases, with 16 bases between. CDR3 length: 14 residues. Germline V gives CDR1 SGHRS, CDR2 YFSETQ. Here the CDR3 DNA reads TGCGCCAGCAGCGCCGGGACGAGGACTAACGAGCAGTACTTC. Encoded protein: CASSAGTRTNEQYF.

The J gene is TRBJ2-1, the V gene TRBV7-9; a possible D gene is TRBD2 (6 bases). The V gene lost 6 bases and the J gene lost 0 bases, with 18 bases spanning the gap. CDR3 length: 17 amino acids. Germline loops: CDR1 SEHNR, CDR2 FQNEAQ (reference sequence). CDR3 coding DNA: TGTGCCAGCAGACTACCGATAGCGGCTAGCTCCTACAATGAGCAGTTCTTC. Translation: CASRLPIAASSYNEQFF.